These T cell receptor beta chains were read from a single sample in a study of shared clonotypes between healthy human individuals. Produced via immunoSEQ multiplex PCR; TCRdb's table is partial and in-frame only. The sample yields about 2.3 million clones, around 90% seen once. The specimen was naive CD4+ T cells from PBMCs. Receptor source: a man younger than 30 in good health. Some clones in this sample may be carry-over from other donors' samples. Each CDR3 is given with its conserved first and last residue. Fields, in order: D gene, V gene, J gene, clone size, CDR3 DNA, CDR3 protein. The D gene is left open where the match is weak. Size tells how often a clone was seen (once, few, many) or the class of an expanded clone, and some rows leave it out.

D: .; V: TRBV6-5; J: TRBJ2-7; size: .; DNA: TGTGCCAGCAGTTCCGTGGGAGCGAGTAGACATGGGCAGTACTTC; CDR3: CASSSVGASRHGQYF
D: .; V: TRBV27; J: TRBJ2-2; size: .; DNA: TGTGCCAGCAGGCGGCCTGGGCCCGGGGAGCTGTTTTTT; CDR3: CASRRPGPGELFF
D: .; V: TRBV28; J: TRBJ2-2; size: .; DNA: TGTGCCAGCAGGAGGGACCCGGGCGTTGGGGAGCTGTTTTTT; CDR3: CASRRDPGVGELFF
D: TRBD2; V: TRBV7-6; J: TRBJ2-1; size: .; DNA: TGTGCCAGCAGCTTACTGGCTAGCGGCAATGAGCAGTTCTTC; CDR3: CASSLLASGNEQFF
D: TRBD2; V: TRBV28; J: TRBJ2-7; size: .; DNA: TGTGCCAGCAGCCCTCCCGGGACTAGACGGTACGAGCAGTACTTC; CDR3: CASSPPGTRRYEQYF
D: .; V: TRBV21-1; J: TRBJ2-7; size: .; DNA: TGTGCCAGCAGCCTCCGACAGGGGGCCGGGACCTACGAGCAGTATTTC; CDR3: CASSLRQGAGTYEQYF
D: .; V: TRBV25-1; J: TRBJ1-1; size: .; DNA: TGTGCCAGCAGTGAAGGACTCATCACTGAAGCTTTCTTT; CDR3: CASSEGLITEAFF
D: TRBD2; V: TRBV29-1; J: TRBJ2-5; size: .; DNA: TGCAGCGTGGGACGGAGACTAGCGGGGGGGATGGTGACCCAGTACTTC; CDR3: CSVGRRLAGGMVTQYF
D: TRBD1; V: TRBV28; J: TRBJ1-4; size: .; DNA: TGTGCCAGCAGTTACAGGGGGCGCAGGGAAAAACTGTTTTTT; CDR3: CASSYRGRREKLFF
D: TRBD1; V: TRBV27; J: TRBJ2-1; size: .; DNA: TGTGCCAGCAGTTCGGGACAGATAATGATGGGGTACAATGAGCAGTTCTTC; CDR3: CASSSGQIMMGYNEQFF
D: .; V: TRBV28; J: TRBJ1-4; size: .; DNA: TGTGCCAGCAGTTTGGATCAGGGGCCTGAAAAACTGTTTTTT; CDR3: CASSLDQGPEKLFF
D: TRBD2; V: TRBV5-4; J: TRBJ2-1; size: .; DNA: TGTGCCAGCAGCCAAGGGGTAGCGGGAGGCCTTGAGCAGTTCTTC; CDR3: CASSQGVAGGLEQFF
D: TRBD2; V: TRBV30; J: TRBJ2-1; size: .; DNA: TGTGCCTCCACTAGCGGTAGCTCCTACAATGAGCAGTTCTTC; CDR3: CASTSGSSYNEQFF
D: .; V: TRBV5-6; J: TRBJ1-5; size: .; DNA: TGTGCCAGCAGCTTGAACAGTCGAGGCAATCAGCCCCAGCATTTT; CDR3: CASSLNSRGNQPQHF
D: .; V: TRBV29-1; J: TRBJ1-2; size: few; DNA: TGCAGCGTTGACAGGGGCTATGGCTACACCTTC; CDR3: CSVDRGYGYTF
D: .; V: TRBV9; J: TRBJ1-2; size: .; DNA: TGTGCCAGCAGCGTAGGGGCGGGAGCTCAGAGGGAGAACTATGGCTACACCTTC; CDR3: CASSVGAGAQRENYGYTF
D: TRBD2; V: TRBV5-3; J: TRBJ2-2; size: .; DNA: TGTGCCAGAAGGGACGGGACTAGCGGTCGACGGGGAGCTGTTTTT; CDR3: CARRDGTSGRRGAVF
D: TRBD1; V: TRBV18; J: TRBJ2-3; size: .; DNA: TGTGCCAGCTCACTACAGGGGGCGGTGGCAGATACGCAGTATTTT; CDR3: CASSLQGAVADTQYF